Each of the 8 T cell receptor beta chains below was sequenced from the same sample in a study of regulatory T cells in long-lasting Graves disease. The time point was: newly diagnosed GD, antithyroid drugs for less than 3 months. The authors made the TCR library using RNA they extracted from PBMCs. HTBI primers from iRepertoire and Arm-PCR of CDR3 regions yielded the TCR beta libraries. MiXCR, applied by TCRdb to the multiplex PCR reads, yields one record per CDR3 protein. The data hold over 400,000 distinct CDR3 sequences, with around 15% observed a single time. The sample was also linked to a second study, of T cells in Graves' hyperthyroidism and ophthalmopathy.

This sample comprised peripheral blood mononuclear cells (PBMCs), obtained at new diagnosis, from a patient treated with antithyroid drugs. All receptors derive from a woman between 50 and 59 years old with Graves disease.

Remarks on this clonotype: Compared with germline, one end of the junction differs, possibly owing to a read error. The chain carries TRBV18 and TRBJ1-5; tentative D call: TRBD1 (5 bases). Germline V gives CDR1 KGHSH, CDR2 LQKENI. This CDR3 contains 14 residues. CDR3 protein: CASSLGPIDQPRHF. CDR3 nucleotide sequence: TGTGCCAGCTCACTGGGACCGATCGATCAGCCCCGGCATTTT.

This clonotype was seen many times. V usage is TRBV6-1 and J usage is TRBJ2-3; a possible D gene is TRBD2 (6 bases). The CDR3 is 14 residues long. The germline gives CDR1 MNHNS, CDR2 SASEGT. The V end was cut by 6 bases, the J end by 6 bases, with 16 bases between. The chain's CDR3 is CASREGMGVDTQYF. The CDR3 coding sequence is TGTGCCAGCAGGGAGGGTATGGGCGTTGATACGCAGTATTTT.

This clonotype was seen at least ten times. This rearrangement joins TRBV28 to TRBJ1-1; TRBD1 matches 7 bases. This CDR3 region has 14 residues. Germline V gene lookup returns CDR1 MDHEN and CDR2 SYDVKM. V lost 5 bases and J lost 4; bases outside the gene matches: 7. The CDR3, as DNA: TGTGCCAGCAGTCCCGACAGGGTTCTCACTGAAGCTTTCTTT. This gives the protein CASSPDRVLTEAFF.

This clonotype has a count of ten or more. This chain joins TRBV28 and TRBJ2-7; 7 nucleotides match TRBD1. J was trimmed by 5 bases and V by 5 bases; bases with no gene match: 12. Germline assignment: CDR1 MDHEN and CDR2 SYDVKM. The length of the CDR3 is 15 residues. This CDR3 is CASSSRDRGYHEQYF. DNA for the CDR3: TGTGCCAGCAGTAGCCGGGACAGAGGTTACCACGAGCAGTACTTC.

The gene calls are TRBV27 and TRBJ2-1; D might be TRBD1 (5 bases). The V gene's germline CDR1 is MNHEY and CDR2 SMNVEV (reference sequence). V lost 1 base and J lost 0, with 13 bases in between. The CDR3 runs 17 residues. For the CDR3, the DNA is TGTGCCAGCAGTTTATTAGGGGCCTTTCCCTCCTACAATGAGCAGTTCTTC. Translation gives CASSLLGAFPSYNEQFF.

This clonotype has ten or more counts. The V gene is TRBV20-1, the J gene TRBJ2-4; 12 nucleotides align to TRBD2. With 4 bases clipped from V and 6 bases from J, the junction kept 7 bases outside the gene matches. This CDR3 contains 15 residues. In germline, CDR1 is DFQATT, CDR2 SNEGSKA (reference sequence). CDR3 coding DNA: TGCAGTGCTAACCCGACTAGCGGGAGCGGAAACATTCAGTACTTC. Its protein is CSANPTSGSGNIQYF.

This clonotype appeared once. The CDR3 nucleotides are TGCAGCGTTGTACGACAGGGGATGGCGGAGACCCAGTACTTC. Translation: CSVVRQGMAETQYF. This chain joins TRBV29-1 and TRBJ2-5; 8 nucleotides align to TRBD1. Per the germline V gene, CDR1 is SQVTM and CDR2 is ANQGSEA. Trimming took 4 bases from V and 5 from J; bases not matched to a gene: 9. This CDR3 has 14 amino acids.

This clonotype was recorded at least ten times. The V gene is TRBV20-1, the J gene TRBJ1-2; tentative D call: TRBD1 (6 bases). The ends were cut back, 2 bases at V and 1 base at J, with 11 bases in the middle. The CDR3 totals 14 residues. Germline V gives CDR1 DFQATT, CDR2 SNEGSKA (reference sequence). The CDR3 is CSARQDSINYGYTF. In DNA, the CDR3 is TGCAGTGCTAGACAGGACAGCATTAACTATGGCTACACCTTC.